This T cell receptor (beta chain) was sequenced for a study of beta chain features in type 1 diabetes. Study outcomes and limitations: Researchers report that Type 1 diabetes patients had moderately but significantly shorter TCRB CDR3s across all four CD4+ subsets. Cells that show high TCR expression could be over-represented by cDNA sequencing. Insertions were fewer and deletions more numerous at VDJ junctions in type 1 diabetes patients.

The isolated RNA, all of it, was reverse transcribed, so expressed TCRB transcripts were what got sequenced. Clones were read by immunoSEQ multiplex PCR, and TCRdb kept only the in-frame ones, dropping some. The profile covers over 600,000 clones, with roughly 12% appearing a single time and 0.095% to 0.15% taken by the ten largest. Each donor gave one heparinised blood draw averaging approximately 120 mL. Stem cell-like memory, regulatory, central memory and naive CD4+ cells were sorted via CD45RO/CCR7/CD25/CD127/CD95/CD27. CDR3 size: 15 residues. Germline assignment: CDR1 SEHNR and CDR2 FQNEAQ (reference sequence). Trimming at V came to 5 bases and at J to 3 bases, leaving 7 bases not matched to a gene. This clone was seen only a few times. Its antigen is currently unknown.

Material: naive CD4+ T cells from blood. The V call is TRBV7-9, the J call TRBJ1-2, with TRBD1 identical over 9 bases. The TCR comes from a man in his thirties or forties with type 1 diabetes. The CDR3: CASSPRTGDDYGYTF. The CDR3 bases are TGTGCCAGCAGCCCCCGGACAGGGGACGACTATGGCTACACCTTC.